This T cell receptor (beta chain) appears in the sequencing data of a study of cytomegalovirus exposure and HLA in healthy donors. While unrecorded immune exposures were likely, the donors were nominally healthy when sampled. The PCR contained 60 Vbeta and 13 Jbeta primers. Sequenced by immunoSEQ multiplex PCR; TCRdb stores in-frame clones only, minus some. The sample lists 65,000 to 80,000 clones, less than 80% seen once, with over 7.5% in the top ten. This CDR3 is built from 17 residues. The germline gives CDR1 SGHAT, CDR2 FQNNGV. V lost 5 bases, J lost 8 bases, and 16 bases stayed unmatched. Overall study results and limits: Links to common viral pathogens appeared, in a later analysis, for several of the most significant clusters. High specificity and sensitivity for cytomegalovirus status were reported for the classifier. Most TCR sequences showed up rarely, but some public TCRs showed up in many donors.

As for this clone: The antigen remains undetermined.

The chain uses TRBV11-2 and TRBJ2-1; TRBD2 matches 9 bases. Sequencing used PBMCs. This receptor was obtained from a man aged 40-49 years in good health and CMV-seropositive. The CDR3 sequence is CASSLLERAGGSDEQFF. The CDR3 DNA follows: TGTGCCAGCAGCCTCCTCGAACGGGCGGGGGGGTCAGATGAGCAGTTCTTC.